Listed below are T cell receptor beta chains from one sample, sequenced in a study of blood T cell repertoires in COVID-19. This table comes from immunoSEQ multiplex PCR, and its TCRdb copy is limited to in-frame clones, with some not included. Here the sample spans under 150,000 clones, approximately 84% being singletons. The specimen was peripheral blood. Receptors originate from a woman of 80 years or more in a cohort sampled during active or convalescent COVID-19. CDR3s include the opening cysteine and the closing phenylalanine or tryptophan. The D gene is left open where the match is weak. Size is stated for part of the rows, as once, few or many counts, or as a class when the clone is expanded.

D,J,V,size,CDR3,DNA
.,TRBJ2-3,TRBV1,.,CTSSQRGGWPDTQYF,TGCACCAGCAGCCAAAGGGGGGGGTGGCCAGATACGCAGTATTTT
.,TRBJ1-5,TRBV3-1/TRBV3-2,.,CASSPRSLSNQPQHF,TGTGCCAGCAGCCCCCGGTCTTTGAGTAATCAGCCCCAGCATTTT
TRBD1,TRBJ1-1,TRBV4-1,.,CASSQDRARLRTEAFF,TGCGCCAGCAGCCAGGACAGGGCGCGCCTAAGGACTGAAGCTTTCTTT
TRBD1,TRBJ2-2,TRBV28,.,CASSPDRVRELFF,TGTGCCAGCAGTCCCGACAGGGTCCGGGAGCTGTTTTTT
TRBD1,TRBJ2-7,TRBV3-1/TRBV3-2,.,CASSQLGQGTYEQYF,TGTGCCAGCAGCCAATTGGGACAGGGTACTTACGAGCAGTACTTC
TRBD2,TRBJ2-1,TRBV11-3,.,CASSRGTPSGATEQFF,TGTGCCAGCAGCCGAGGGACTCCTAGCGGGGCGACTGAGCAGTTCTTC
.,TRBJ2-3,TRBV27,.,CASSLVGGRVDTQYF,TGTGCCAGCAGTTTAGTCGGGGGGCGGGTAGATACGCAGTATTTT
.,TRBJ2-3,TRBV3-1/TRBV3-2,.,CASSHTSSHTDTQYF,TGTGCCAGCAGCCACACATCCTCTCACACAGATACGCAGTATTTT
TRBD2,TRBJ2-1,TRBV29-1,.,CSVGLRSGGFEQFF,TGCAGCGTTGGGCTGCGGAGCGGGGGATTTGAGCAGTTCTTC
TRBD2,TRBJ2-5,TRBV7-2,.,CASSQRGFQETQYF,TGTGCCAGCAGCCAGCGGGGATTTCAAGAGACCCAGTACTTC
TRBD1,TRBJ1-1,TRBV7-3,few,CASSQQGTEAFF,TGTGCCAGCAGCCAACAGGGGACTGAAGCTTTCTTT
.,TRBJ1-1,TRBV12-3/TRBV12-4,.,CASSPSGTEAFF,TGTGCCAGCAGTCCAAGCGGGACTGAAGCTTTCTTT
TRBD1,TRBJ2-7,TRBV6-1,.,CASREAPGQVYEQYF,TGTGCCAGCAGAGAAGCCCCGGGACAGGTTTACGAGCAGTACTTC
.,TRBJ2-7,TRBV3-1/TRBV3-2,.,CASSRRDEQYF,TGTGCCAGCAGCCGGAGGGACGAGCAGTACTTC
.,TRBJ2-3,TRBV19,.,CASSRTEVVTQYF,TGTGCCAGTAGTCGGACTGAAGTCGTTACGCAGTATTTT
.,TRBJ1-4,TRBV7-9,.,CASSLFGGEEKLFF,TGTGCCAGCAGCTTATTCGGGGGAGAGGAAAAACTGTTTTTT
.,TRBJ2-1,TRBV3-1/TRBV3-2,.,CASSQDLRGEQFF,TGTGCCAGCAGCCAAGATCTGCGGGGTGAGCAGTTCTTC
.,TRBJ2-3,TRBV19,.,CASSSRDSTDTQYF,TGTGCCAGTAGTTCACGAGATAGCACAGATACGCAGTATTTT
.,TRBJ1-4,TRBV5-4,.,CASSSTGPATNEKLFF,TGTGCCAGCAGCTCCACAGGACCTGCAACTAATGAAAAACTGTTTTTT
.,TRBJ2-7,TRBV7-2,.,CASSQRTGRGYEQYF,TGTGCCAGCAGCCAGAGGACAGGGAGGGGATACGAGCAGTACTTC
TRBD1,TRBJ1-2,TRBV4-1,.,CASSQWTGDVRGYTF,TGCGCCAGCAGCCAGTGGACAGGGGATGTGCGGGGCTACACCTTC
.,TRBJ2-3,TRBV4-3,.,CASSQTGTSLSGDTQYF,TGCGCCAGCAGCCAGACCGGGACTTCCCTATCCGGAGATACGCAGTATTTT
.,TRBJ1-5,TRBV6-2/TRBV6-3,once,CASSSQGLGNQPQHF,TGTGCCAGCAGTTCCCAGGGGTTGGGCAATCAGCCCCAGCATTTT
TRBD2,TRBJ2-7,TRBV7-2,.,CASSLTSAYEQYF,TGTGCCAGCAGCTTAACTAGCGCCTACGAGCAGTACTTC
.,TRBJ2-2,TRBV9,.,CASSARLDTGELFF,TGTGCCAGCAGCGCCCGACTAGACACCGGGGAGCTGTTTTTT
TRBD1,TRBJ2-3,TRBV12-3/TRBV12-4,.,CASSLTGTDTQYF,TGTGCCAGCAGTTTGACAGGGACAGATACGCAGTATTTT
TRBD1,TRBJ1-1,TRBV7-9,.,CASSLGTGEAFF,TGTGCCAGCAGCTTAGGGACAGGCGAAGCTTTCTTT
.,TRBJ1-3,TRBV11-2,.,CASNRAGNTIYF,TGTGCCAGCAACAGGGCTGGAAACACCATATATTTT